This TCR beta chain was identified in a study of blood T cells in healthy people across ages. Findings of the study overall: Observed TCR beta diversity showed a strong correlation with the percentage of naive T cells as measured by flow cytometry. Observed TCR beta diversity per million T cells went down as age went up. This fall followed a roughly linear course with age.

There are many counts of this clonotype. No antigen is known for it. Alongside a J-beta primer mix, a sample-barcoded 5' primer served in a second PCR lasting about 7 to 12 cycles. A template-switch adaptor that had 12 random nucleotides put a tag on each cDNA molecule. MiXCR, applied by TCRdb to the 5' RACE reads, yields one record per CDR3 protein. The table records approximately 1.5 million distinct CDR3 sequences, about 31% of them present only once. This receptor was identified in a woman in her 30s in good health. The sequencing input was blood.

CDR3 residues: CASSPPLAGVLDEQFF. CDR3 bases: TGTGCCAGCAGTCCGCCACTAGCGGGAGTATTGGATGAGCAGTTCTTC. V gene TRBV6-2 or TRBV6-3 combines with J gene TRBJ2-1; 11 nucleotides match TRBD2. This CDR3 spans 16 amino acids. CDR1 and CDR2 from the germline V gene are MNHEY and SVGEGT. The V segment lost 5 bases and the J segment 8 bases; nucleotides outside the gene matches: 11.